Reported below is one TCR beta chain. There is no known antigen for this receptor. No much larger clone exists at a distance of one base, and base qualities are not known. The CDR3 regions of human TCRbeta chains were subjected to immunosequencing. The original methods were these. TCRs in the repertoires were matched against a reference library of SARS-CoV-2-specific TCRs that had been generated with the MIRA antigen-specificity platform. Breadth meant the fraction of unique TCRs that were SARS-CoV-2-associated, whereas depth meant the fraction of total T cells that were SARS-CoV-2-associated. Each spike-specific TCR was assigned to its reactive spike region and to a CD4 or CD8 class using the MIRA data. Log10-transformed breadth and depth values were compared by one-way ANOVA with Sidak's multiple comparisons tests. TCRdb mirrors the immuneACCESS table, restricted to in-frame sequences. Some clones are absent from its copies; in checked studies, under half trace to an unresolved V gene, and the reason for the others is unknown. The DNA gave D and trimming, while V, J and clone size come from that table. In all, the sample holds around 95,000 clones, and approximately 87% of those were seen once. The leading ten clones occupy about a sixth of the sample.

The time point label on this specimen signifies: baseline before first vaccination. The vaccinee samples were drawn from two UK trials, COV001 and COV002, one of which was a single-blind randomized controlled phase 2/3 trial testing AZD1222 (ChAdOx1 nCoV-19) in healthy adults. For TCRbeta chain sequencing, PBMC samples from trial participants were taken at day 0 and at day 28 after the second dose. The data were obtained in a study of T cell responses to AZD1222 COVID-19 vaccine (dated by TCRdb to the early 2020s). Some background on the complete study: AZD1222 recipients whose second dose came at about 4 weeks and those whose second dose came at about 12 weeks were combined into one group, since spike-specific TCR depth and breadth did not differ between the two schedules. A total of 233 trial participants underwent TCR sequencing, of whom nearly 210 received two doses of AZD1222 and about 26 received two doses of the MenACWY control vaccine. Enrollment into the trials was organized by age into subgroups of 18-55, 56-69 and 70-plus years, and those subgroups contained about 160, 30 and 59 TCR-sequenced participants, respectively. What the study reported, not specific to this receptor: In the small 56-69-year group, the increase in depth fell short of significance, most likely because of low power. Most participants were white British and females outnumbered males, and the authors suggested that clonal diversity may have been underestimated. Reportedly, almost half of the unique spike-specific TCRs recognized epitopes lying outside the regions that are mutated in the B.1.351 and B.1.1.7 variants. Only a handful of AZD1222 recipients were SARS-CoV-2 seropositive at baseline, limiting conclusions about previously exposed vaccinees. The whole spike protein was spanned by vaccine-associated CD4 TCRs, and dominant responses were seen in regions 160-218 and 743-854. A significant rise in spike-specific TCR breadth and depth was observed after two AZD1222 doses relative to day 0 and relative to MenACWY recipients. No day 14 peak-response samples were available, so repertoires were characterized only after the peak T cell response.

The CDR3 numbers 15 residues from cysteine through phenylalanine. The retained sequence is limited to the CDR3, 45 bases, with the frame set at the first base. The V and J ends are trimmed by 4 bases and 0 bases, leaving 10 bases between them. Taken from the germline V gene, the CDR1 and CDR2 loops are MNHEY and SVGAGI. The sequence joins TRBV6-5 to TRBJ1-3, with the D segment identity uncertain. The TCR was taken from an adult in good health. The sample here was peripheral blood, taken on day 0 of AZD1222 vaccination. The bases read TGTGCCAGCAGTTCTTTCTGGTACTCTGGAAACACCATATATTTT. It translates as CASSSFWYSGNTIYF.